This T cell receptor (beta chain) was found in a study of T cell responses to AZD1222 COVID-19 vaccine. The CDR3 has 13 amino acids. V was cut by 0 bases and J by 10 bases, with 10 bases left in between. Per germline, CDR1 SGHNT and CDR2 YYREEE (reference sequence). As concerns this clone: The target antigen is unknown.

Study results and limitations: At baseline, seropositivity was found in only a handful of AZD1222 recipients. Most donors were white British, females outnumbered males, and clonal diversity was possibly underestimated. Repertoires in all cases were sampled only once the peak T cell response had passed.

The assay was immunoSEQ multiplex PCR, and TCRdb's table has in-frame clones only and misses some. Seen here are under 140,000 clones, 85% to 90% observed once, and the top ten hold around 15%. The sequences come from peripheral blood, collected 28 days after the second AZD1222 dose. The genes are TRBV5-4 and TRBJ1-4; D not certain. This TCR was sampled from an adult who received the AZD1222 COVID-19 vaccine. The CDR3 bases are TGTGCCAGCAGCTTGGCGGCAAACGGAAAACTGTTTTTT. It specifies CASSLAANGKLFF.